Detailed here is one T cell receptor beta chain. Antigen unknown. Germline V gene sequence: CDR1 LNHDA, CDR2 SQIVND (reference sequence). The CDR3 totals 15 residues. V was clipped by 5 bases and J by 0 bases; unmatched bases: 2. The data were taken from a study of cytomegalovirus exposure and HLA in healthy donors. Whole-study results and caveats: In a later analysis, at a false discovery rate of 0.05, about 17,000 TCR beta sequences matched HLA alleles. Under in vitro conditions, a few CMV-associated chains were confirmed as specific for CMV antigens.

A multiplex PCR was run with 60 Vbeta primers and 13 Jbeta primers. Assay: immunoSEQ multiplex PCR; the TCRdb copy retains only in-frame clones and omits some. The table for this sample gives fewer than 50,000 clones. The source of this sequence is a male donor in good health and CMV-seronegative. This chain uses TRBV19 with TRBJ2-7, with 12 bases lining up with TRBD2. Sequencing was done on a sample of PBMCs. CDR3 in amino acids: CASSETSGSSYEQYF. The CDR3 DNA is TGTGCCAGTAGTGAGACTAGCGGGAGCTCCTACGAGCAGTACTTC.